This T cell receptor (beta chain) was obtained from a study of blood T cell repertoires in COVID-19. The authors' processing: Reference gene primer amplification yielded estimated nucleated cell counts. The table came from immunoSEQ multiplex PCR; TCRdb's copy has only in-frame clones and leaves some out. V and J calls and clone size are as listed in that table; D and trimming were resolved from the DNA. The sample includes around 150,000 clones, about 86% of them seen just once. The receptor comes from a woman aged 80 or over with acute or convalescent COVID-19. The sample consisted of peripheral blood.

This CDR3 is CASSSRQPNTEAFF. CDR3 nucleotide sequence: TGTGCCAGCAGTAGCAGACAGCCGAACACTGAAGCTTTCTTT. This chain joins TRBV6-5 and TRBJ1-1; tentatively, D is TRBD1 (5 bases). Germline-derived CDR1 and CDR2 are MNHEY and SVGAGI. This CDR3 has 14 residues. V lost 5 bases and J 1 base, leaving 11 bases between the germline ends.